The following is a T cell receptor (beta chain) sequence with its context. The junction does not match germline at one end; this may be a read error. The data were obtained in a study of blood T cell repertoires in COVID-19. Looking at the study overall: Researchers got acute and convalescent COVID-19 samples from the United States, Italy and Spain. Sample material is recorded as cDNA or gDNA derived from T cells, B-cell-depleted T cells, or PBMCs.

The length of the CDR3 is 15 residues. The germline V gene has CDR1 SGHRS and CDR2 YFSETQ. As processed by the authors: Amplified reference gene primers provided the basis for estimating nucleated cell counts. Repertoires were generated with immunoSEQ multiplex PCR, while TCRdb's copy carries only in-frame clones and drops some. V and J calls and clone size follow that table, whereas D and trimming were derived from the DNA. In the table there are more than 200,000 clones, 65% to 90% of which are singletons. The chain carries TRBV5-1 and TRBJ2-2; 7 bases match TRBD2. Source material: peripheral blood. This sequence was found in a man aged 25 to 45 with active or convalescent COVID-19. The CDR3 sequence: CARSWSGGDTGELFF. In nucleotides, the CDR3 is TGCGCCCGCAGCTGGAGTGGGGGGGACACCGGGGAGCTGTTTTTT.